A single sample gave rise to the 21 T cell receptor beta chains below, sequenced in a study of PD-1 blockade in classical Hodgkin lymphoma. Data came from immunoSEQ multiplex PCR; TCRdb stores just in-frame clones and leaves some out. The data contain roughly 100,000 clones, around 90% of them singletons. Time point denoted: cycle 4 day 1 (C4D1), after more than 5 weeks of nivolumab. Every single patient, without exception, relapsed after autologous stem cell transplantation, and brentuximab vedotin exposure varied. Sequencing used peripheral blood mononuclear cells (PBMCs), obtained before the fourth cycle of nivolumab. The receptor set was obtained from a human donor with classical Hodgkin lymphoma.

Concerning this clone itself: At one end, the junction sequence differs from germline, possibly due to a read error. The CDR3 region is CASSAFSGDTIYF. For the CDR3, the DNA is TGTGCCAGCAGTGCTTTCTCTGGAGACACCATATATTTT. V and J are TRBV13 and TRBJ1-3, with D unclear. CDR3 size: 13 residues. Germline V gene lookup returns CDR1 PRHDT and CDR2 FYEKMQ (reference sequence). The variable domain in full, completed from reference TRBV13 and TRBJ1-3, reads AAGVIQSPRHLIKEKRETATLKCYPIPRHDTVYWYQQGPGQDPQFLISFYEKMQSDKGSIPDRFSAQQFSDYHSELNMSSLELGDSALYFCASSAFSGDTIYFGEGSWLTVV.

The chain links TRBV5-6 to TRBJ1-5, with D hard to call. Trimming took 4 bases from V and 9 from J, leaving 11 bases between them. Germline V lookup: CDR1 SGHDT, CDR2 YYEEEE. The CDR3 is 12 amino acids. This CDR3 is CASSPRLGPQHF. Written as DNA, the CDR3 is TGTGCCAGCAGCCCTCGTCTCGGGCCCCAGCATTTT.

The chain combines TRBV10-3 with TRBJ1-1; 9 positions match TRBD1. Germline loops: CDR1 ENHRY, CDR2 SYGVKD. CDR3 length equals 13 residues. V trimming: 9 bases; J trimming: 2 bases; junction bases outside the gene matches: 4. The CDR3 coding sequence is TGTGCCATTGGGACAGGGCTCAACACTGAAGCTTTCTTT. Its protein is CAIGTGLNTEAFF.

This clone has a handful of counts. The CDR3 loop reads CASSLEGDNQPQHF. The CDR3 DNA is TGTGCCAGCAGCTTGGAGGGAGACAATCAGCCCCAGCATTTT. The chain recombines TRBV5-4 with TRBJ1-5; D is uncertain. Trimming took off 0 bases at V and 3 bases at J, with 7 bases between the two ends. CDR1 is SGHNT, CDR2 YYREEE, per germline (reference sequence). The CDR3 runs to 14 residues.

This clone was picked up one time. This chain links TRBV30 with TRBJ2-1, with TRBD2 matching 10 bases. Trimming removed 1 base from V and 0 bases from J; junction bases left unmatched: 3. CDR1 is GTSNPN and CDR2 is SVGIG in the germline V gene (reference sequence). There are 16 residues in the CDR3. CDR3 nucleotide sequence: TGTGCCTGGAGTGGACCTAGCGGGAGCTCCTACAATGAGCAGTTCTTC. Its protein product is CAWSGPSGSSYNEQFF.

The V gene is TRBV7-2, the J gene TRBJ1-5; 12 bases match TRBD1. Germline CDR1 and CDR2: SGHTA and FQGNSA. V shed 5 bases and J 7 bases; nucleotides not matched to a gene: 9. The CDR3 extends over 16 amino acids. Written as DNA, the CDR3 is TGTGCCAGCAGCCTATTGGGACAGGGGGCGGGACAGCCCCAGCATTTT. Protein sequence: CASSLLGQGAGQPQHF. The variable domain in full, completed from reference TRBV7-2 and TRBJ1-5, reads GAGVSQSPSNKVTEKGKDVELRCDPISGHTALYWYRQSLGQGLEFLIYFQGNSAPDKSGLPSDRFSAERTGGSVSTLTIQRTQQEDSAVYLCASSLLGQGAGQPQHFGDGTRLSIL.

The chain recombines TRBV18 with TRBJ1-5; D gene ambiguous. The V end lost 3 bases, the J end lost 0 bases, and 9 bases lay between the germline ends. The germline V gene encodes CDR1 KGHSH and CDR2 LQKENI. The CDR3 is made up of 15 amino acids. In DNA form, the CDR3 reads TGTGCCAGCTCACCCGTCGGGGATAGCAATCAGCCCCAGCATTTT. It codes for CASSPVGDSNQPQHF. Supplemented by reference TRBV18 and TRBJ1-5, the full variable domain reads NAGVMQNPRHLVRRRGQEARLRCSPMKGHSHVYWYRQLPEEGLKFMVYLQKENIIDESGMPKERFSAEFPKEGPSILRIQQVVRGDSAAYFCASSPVGDSNQPQHFGDGTRLSIL.

This rearrangement joins TRBV5-4 to TRBJ2-5; perhaps TRBD2 as D (6 bases). The V end was cut by 4 bases, the J end by 4 bases, with 14 bases between. The CDR3 is 14 residues long. Looked up from germline, CDR1 is SGHNT and CDR2 is YYREEE (reference sequence). CDR3 bases: TGTGCCAGCAGCCCCCCGACTAGTGGAGAGACCCAGTACTTC. It yields the protein CASSPPTSGETQYF. Full variable domain (rest looked up from reference TRBV5-4 and TRBJ2-5): ETGVTQSPTHLIKTRGQQVTLRCSSQSGHNTVSWYQQALGQGPQFIFQYYREEENGRGNFPPRFSGLQFPNYSSELNVNALELDDSALYLCASSPPTSGETQYFGPGTRLLVL.

This sequence joins TRBV2 and TRBJ2-5, with 10 bases aligning to TRBD2. Germline lookup yields CDR1 SNHLY and CDR2 FYNNEI. V gave up 8 bases and J gave up 4 bases; unmatched junction bases: 25. This CDR3 comprises 20 residues. The CDR3, as DNA: TGTGCCAGCGCAAACAGGGGTTTTTCTAGCGGGAGTGGGTTGGGAGAGACCCAGTACTTC. This gives the protein CASANRGFSSGSGLGETQYF.

The chain employs TRBV18 and TRBJ1-2, with a possible D match to TRBD1 (5 bases). This CDR3 has 14 residues. Germline V lookup: CDR1 KGHSH, CDR2 LQKENI. V lost 6 bases to trimming and J lost 0 bases, with 11 bases between them. CDR3 protein: CASSLKDTNYGYTF. The CDR3 DNA reads TGTGCCAGCTCCCTCAAGGACACTAACTATGGCTACACCTTC. The entire variable domain, with the rest obtained from reference TRBV18 and TRBJ1-2, is as follows: NAGVMQNPRHLVRRRGQEARLRCSPMKGHSHVYWYRQLPEEGLKFMVYLQKENIIDESGMPKERFSAEFPKEGPSILRIQQVVRGDSAAYFCASSLKDTNYGYTFGSGTRLTVV.

This clone was found a few times. V gene TRBV5-4 combines with J gene TRBJ2-7; 7 bases are a match to TRBD1. The CDR3 has 15 amino acids. The V gene end was trimmed by 2 bases and the J gene end by 0 bases; junction bases not matched to a gene: 5. The germline V gene has CDR1 SGHNT and CDR2 YYREEE (reference sequence). CDR3 sequence reads: CASSLPGGSSYEQYF. The CDR3 bases are TGTGCCAGCAGCTTACCAGGGGGAAGCTCCTACGAGCAGTACTTC.

The chain links TRBV4-1 to TRBJ2-7; D uncertain. CDR1 and CDR2 (germline): MGHRA, YSYEKL. This CDR3 has 15 amino acids. V lost 0 bases and J 2 bases, leaving 11 bases between the germline ends. The CDR3 protein is CASSQESGRPYEQYF. CDR3 nucleotide sequence: TGCGCCAGCAGCCAAGAATCCGGTAGGCCCTACGAGCAGTACTTC.

This rearrangement joins TRBV28 to TRBJ1-1; 7 bases agree with TRBD1. With 5 bases clipped from V and 4 bases from J, the junction kept 10 bases outside the gene matches. The CDR3 is 15 amino acids. Germline-derived CDR1 and CDR2 are MDHEN and SYDVKM. CDR3 loop: CASSAHRGGGTEAFF. CDR3 coding DNA: TGTGCCAGCAGTGCCCACAGGGGAGGGGGCACTGAAGCTTTCTTT.

This CDR3 is CASSQTGSGPYGYTF. CDR3 DNA: TGTGCCAGCAGCCAAACGGGTTCCGGGCCCTATGGCTACACCTTC. The rearrangement links TRBV14 to TRBJ1-2, with no clear D. The CDR3 has 15 residues. Germline V gene data show CDR1 as SGHDN and CDR2 as FVKESK. The V end was cut by 2 bases, the J end by 4 bases, with 14 bases between.

This clone was seen just once. This chain joins TRBV5-4 and TRBJ1-2, with 7 bases lining up with TRBD1. Germline V gives CDR1 SGHNT, CDR2 YYREEE (reference sequence). V lost 4 bases to trimming and J lost 2 bases; unmatched junction nucleotides: 5. The CDR3 runs to 14 residues. In DNA, the CDR3 is TGTGCCAGCAGCCAAGGGACAGCAAACTATGGCTACACCTTC. Translating gives CASSQGTANYGYTF.

The chain links TRBV29-1 to TRBJ2-7; TRBD2 is a possible D gene (5 bases). The length of the CDR3 is 12 residues. V gave up 7 bases and J gave up 4 bases, with 14 bases separating them. CDR1 and CDR2 (germline): SQVTM, ANQGSEA. In nucleotides, the CDR3 is TGCAGCGCGGAAAACCGGGAATACGAGCAGTACTTC. It codes for CSAENREYEQYF.

The chain has TRBV19 and TRBJ1-5; the D is unclear. The CDR3 totals 15 residues. Deletions cut 6 bases from V and 4 bases from J, with 16 bases between. The germline CDR1 and CDR2 sequences are LNHDA and SQIVND (reference sequence). The CDR3 region is CASRPRRVGNQPQHF. The CDR3 region has the DNA TGTGCCAGTAGGCCTAGGAGGGTTGGTAATCAGCCCCAGCATTTT.

This sequence joins TRBV4-3 and TRBJ2-7, with 10 positions matching TRBD2. The germline V gene has CDR1 LGHNA and CDR2 YSLEER. The CDR3 runs 14 residues. With 1 base clipped from V and 4 bases from J, the junction kept 1 base outside the gene matches. The CDR3 bases are TGCGCCAGCAGCCAAGCTAGCGGGAGTTACGAGCAGTACTTC. Translated, it gives CASSQASGSYEQYF.

V is TRBV9 and J is TRBJ2-4; D assignment may be TRBD1 or TRBD2 (5 bases each). CDR1 and CDR2 from the germline V gene are SGDLS and YYNGEE. CDR3 length: 15 amino acids. The V end was cut by 0 bases, the J end by 3 bases, with 10 bases between. CDR3 sequence reads: CASSVGGAGKNIQYF. The CDR3 DNA reads TGTGCCAGCAGCGTAGGTGGGGCGGGCAAAAACATTCAGTACTTC.

The V gene is TRBV7-2, the J gene TRBJ2-2, with TRBD2 matching 10 bases. Germline CDR1 reads SGHTA; CDR2 reads FQGNSA. With V trimmed by 1 base and J by 3 bases, 11 bases remained unmatched. CDR3 length equals 19 residues. In DNA form, the CDR3 reads TGTGCCAGCAGCTTAGTTCTCCCTAGCGGGAGTGGATACACCGGGGAGCTGTTTTTT. Residues: CASSLVLPSGSGYTGELFF.

V is TRBV15 and J is TRBJ2-7, with D possibly being TRBD2 (5 bases). In germline, CDR1 is LNHNV, CDR2 YYDKDF (reference sequence). Trimming took off 8 bases at V and 4 bases at J, with 15 bases between the two ends. The CDR3 sequence is 13 residues long. The CDR3 protein is CATRRGLEYEQYF. CDR3 in DNA: TGTGCCACCCGTCGAGGGCTGGAGTACGAGCAGTACTTC.